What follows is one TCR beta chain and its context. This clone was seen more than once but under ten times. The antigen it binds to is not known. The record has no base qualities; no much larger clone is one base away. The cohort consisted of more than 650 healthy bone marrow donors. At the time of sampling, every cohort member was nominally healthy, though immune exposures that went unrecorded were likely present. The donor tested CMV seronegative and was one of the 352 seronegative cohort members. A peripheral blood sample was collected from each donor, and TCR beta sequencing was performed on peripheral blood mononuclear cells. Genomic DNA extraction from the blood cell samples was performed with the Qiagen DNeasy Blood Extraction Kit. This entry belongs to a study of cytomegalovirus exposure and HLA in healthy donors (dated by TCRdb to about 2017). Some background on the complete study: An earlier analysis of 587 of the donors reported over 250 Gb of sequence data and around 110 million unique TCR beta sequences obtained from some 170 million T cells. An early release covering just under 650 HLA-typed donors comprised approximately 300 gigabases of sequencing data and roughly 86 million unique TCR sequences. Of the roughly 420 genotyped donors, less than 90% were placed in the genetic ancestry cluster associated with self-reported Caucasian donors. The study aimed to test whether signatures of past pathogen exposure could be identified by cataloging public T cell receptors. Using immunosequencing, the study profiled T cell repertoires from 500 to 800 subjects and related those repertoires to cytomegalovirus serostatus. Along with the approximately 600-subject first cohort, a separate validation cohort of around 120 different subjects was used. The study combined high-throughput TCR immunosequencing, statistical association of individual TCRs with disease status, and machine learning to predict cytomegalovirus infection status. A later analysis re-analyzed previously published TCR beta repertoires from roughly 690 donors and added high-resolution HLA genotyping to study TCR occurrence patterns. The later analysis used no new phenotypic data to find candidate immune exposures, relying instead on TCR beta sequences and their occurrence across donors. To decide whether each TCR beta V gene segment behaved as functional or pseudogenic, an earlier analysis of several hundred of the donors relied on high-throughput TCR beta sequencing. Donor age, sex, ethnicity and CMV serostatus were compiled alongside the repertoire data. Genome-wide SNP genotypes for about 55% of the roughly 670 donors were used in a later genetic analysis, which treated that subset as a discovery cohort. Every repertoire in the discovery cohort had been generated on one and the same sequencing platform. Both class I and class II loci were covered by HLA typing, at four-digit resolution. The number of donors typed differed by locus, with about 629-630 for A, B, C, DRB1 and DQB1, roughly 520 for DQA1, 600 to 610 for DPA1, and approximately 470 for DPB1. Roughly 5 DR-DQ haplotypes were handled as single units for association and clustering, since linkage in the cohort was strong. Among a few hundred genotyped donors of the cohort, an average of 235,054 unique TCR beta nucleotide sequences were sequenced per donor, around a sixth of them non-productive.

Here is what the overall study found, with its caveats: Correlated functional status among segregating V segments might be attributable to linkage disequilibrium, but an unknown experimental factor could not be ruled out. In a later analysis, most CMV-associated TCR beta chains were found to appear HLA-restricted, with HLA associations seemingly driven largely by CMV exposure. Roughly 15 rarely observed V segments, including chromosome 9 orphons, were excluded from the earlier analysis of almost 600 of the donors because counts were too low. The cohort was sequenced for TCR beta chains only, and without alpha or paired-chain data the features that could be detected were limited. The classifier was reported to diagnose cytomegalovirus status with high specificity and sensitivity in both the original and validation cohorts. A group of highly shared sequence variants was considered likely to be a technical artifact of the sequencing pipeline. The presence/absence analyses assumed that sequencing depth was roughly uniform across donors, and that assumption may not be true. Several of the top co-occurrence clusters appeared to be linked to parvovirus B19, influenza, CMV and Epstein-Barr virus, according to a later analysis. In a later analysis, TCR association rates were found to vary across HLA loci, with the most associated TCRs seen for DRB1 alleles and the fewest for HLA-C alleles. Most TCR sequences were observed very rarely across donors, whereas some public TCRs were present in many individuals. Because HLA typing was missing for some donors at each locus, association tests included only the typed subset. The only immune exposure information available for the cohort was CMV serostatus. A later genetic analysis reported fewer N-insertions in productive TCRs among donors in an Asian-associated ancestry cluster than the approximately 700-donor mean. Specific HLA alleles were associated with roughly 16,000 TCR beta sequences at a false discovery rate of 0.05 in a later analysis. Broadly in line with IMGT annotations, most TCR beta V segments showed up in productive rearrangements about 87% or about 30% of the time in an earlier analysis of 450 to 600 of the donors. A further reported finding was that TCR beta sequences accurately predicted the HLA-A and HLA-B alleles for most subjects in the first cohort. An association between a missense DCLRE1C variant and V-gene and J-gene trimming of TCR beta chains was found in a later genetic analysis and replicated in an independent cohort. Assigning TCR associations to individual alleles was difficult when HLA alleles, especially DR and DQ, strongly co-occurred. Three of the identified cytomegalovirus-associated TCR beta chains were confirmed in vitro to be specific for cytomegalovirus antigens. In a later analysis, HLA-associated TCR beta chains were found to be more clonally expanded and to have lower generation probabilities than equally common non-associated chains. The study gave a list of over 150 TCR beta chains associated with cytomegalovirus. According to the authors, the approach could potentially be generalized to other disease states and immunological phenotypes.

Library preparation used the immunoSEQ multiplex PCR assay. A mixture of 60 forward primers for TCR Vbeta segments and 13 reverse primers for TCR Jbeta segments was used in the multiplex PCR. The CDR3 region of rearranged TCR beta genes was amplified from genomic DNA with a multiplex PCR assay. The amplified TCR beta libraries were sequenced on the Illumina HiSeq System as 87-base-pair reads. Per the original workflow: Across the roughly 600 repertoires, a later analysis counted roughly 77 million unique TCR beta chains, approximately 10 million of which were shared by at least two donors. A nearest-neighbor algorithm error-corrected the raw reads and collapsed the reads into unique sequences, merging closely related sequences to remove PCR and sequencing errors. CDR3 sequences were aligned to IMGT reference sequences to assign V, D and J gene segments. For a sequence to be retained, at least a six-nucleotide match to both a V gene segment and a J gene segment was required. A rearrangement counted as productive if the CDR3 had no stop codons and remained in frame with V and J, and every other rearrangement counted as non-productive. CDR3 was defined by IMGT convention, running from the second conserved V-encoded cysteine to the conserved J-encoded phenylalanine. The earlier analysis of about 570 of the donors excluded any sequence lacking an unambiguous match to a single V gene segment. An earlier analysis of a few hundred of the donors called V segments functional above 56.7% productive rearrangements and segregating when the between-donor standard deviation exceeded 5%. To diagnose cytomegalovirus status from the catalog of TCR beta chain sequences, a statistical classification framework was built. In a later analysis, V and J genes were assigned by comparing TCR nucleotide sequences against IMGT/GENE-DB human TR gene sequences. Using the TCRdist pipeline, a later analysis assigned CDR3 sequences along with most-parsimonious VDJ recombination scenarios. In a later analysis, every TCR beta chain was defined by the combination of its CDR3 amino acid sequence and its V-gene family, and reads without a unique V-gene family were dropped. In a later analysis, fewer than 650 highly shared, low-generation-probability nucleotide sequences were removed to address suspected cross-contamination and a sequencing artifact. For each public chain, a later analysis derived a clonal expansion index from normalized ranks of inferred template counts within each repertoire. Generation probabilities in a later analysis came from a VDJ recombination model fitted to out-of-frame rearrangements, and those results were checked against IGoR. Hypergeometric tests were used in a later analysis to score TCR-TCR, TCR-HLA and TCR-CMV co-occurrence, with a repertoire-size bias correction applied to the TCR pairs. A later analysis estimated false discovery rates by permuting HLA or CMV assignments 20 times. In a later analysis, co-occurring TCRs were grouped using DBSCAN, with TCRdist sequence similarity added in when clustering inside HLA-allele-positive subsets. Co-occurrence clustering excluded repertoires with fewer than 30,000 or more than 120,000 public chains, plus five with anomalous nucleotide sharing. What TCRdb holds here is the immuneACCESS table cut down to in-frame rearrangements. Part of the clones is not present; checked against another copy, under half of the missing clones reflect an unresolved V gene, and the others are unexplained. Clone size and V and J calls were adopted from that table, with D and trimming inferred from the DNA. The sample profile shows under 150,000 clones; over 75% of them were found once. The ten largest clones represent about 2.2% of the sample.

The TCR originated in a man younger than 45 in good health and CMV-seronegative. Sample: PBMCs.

The CDR3 corresponds to CSAIQGWDEQFF. The nucleotide sequence is TGCAGCGCCATACAGGGTTGGGATGAGCAGTTCTTC. Here the chain combines TRBV29-1 and TRBJ2-1; TRBD1 is a possible D gene, resting on 6 matching bases. At the junction V is shortened by 7 bases and J by 8 bases, with 15 bases in between. The CDR3 spans 12 residues, from the cysteine through the phenylalanine. Here the CDR3 DNA is all that survives: 36 bases in frame from base 1. In the germline V gene, CDR1 corresponds to SQVTM and CDR2 to ANQGSEA.